This entry concerns a single T cell receptor beta chain. Germline CDR1 is MNHEY and CDR2 is SVGAGI. The CDR3 covers 14 residues. Trimming removed 6 bases from V and 4 bases from J, with 13 bases in between. Use of 60 Vbeta and 13 Jbeta primers characterized the PCR. Assay used: immunoSEQ multiplex PCR; TCRdb lists only in-frame clones, some missing. The sample lists 45,000 to 60,000 clones, 65% to 85% seen once, with roughly 2.9% in the top ten. The data are from a study of cytomegalovirus exposure and HLA in healthy donors. Overall study context: As an earlier analysis found, around 170 million T cells yielded about 120 million unique TCR beta sequences. From donors who were HLA-typed, an early data release held 80 million to 95 million unique TCRs.

V usage is TRBV6-5 and J usage is TRBJ1-5, with a tentative D call TRBD1 (6 bases). Sequences were obtained from PBMCs. This receptor was identified in a man between 18 and 29 years old in good health and CMV-seronegative. CDR3 residues: CASRKGQRNQPQHF. The CDR3 coding sequence is TGTGCCAGCAGGAAAGGACAGAGGAATCAGCCCCAGCATTTT.